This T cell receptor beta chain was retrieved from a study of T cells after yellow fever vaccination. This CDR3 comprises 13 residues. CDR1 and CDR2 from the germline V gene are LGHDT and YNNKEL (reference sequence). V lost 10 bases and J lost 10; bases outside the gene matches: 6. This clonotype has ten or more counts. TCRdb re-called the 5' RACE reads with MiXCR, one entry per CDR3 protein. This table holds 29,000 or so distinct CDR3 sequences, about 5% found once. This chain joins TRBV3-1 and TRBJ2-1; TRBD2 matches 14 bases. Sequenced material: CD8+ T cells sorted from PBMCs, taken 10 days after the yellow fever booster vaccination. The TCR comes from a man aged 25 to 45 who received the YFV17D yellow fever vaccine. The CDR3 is CATRLAGGPEQFF. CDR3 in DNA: TGTGCCACACGACTAGCGGGAGGGCCGGAGCAGTTCTTC.